This T cell receptor (beta chain) was documented in a study of blood T cell repertoires in COVID-19. Study information: Sites in the United States, Italy and Spain provided acute and convalescent COVID-19 samples.

This table comes from immunoSEQ multiplex PCR, and its TCRdb copy is limited to in-frame clones, with some not included. The sample has a few hundred thousand clones, about nine tenths seen once. Sequencing was performed on peripheral blood. The clonotype was recovered from a woman between 45 and 60 years old who had recovered from COVID-19.

CDR3 DNA sequence: TGCAGCGTTCTCCCAGGGGAAGATACGCAGTATTTT. Translating it yields CSVLPGEDTQYF. The chain employs TRBV29-1 and TRBJ2-3; D may be TRBD1 (6 bases). The CDR3 runs to 12 residues. CDR1 is SQVTM, CDR2 ANQGSEA, per germline. With 5 bases removed from V and 5 bases from J, the gap between germline ends came to 11 bases.